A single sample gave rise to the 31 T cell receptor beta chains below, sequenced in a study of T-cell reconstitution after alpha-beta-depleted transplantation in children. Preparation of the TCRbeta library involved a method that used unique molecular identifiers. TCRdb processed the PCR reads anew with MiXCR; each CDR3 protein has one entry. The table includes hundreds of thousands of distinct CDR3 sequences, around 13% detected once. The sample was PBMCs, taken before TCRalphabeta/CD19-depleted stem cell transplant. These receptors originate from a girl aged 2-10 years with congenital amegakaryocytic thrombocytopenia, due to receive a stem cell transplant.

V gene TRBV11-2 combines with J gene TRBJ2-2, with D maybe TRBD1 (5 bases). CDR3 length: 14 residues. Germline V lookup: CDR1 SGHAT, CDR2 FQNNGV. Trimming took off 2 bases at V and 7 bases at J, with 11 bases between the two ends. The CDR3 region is CASSLLGADGELFF. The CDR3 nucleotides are TGTGCCAGCAGCTTACTAGGGGCGGACGGGGAGCTGTTTTTT.

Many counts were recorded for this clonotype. CDR3 in DNA: TGCAGCGTAGCCAAGGGCGGCGAAGCTTTCTTT. This sequence encodes CSVAKGGEAFF. J is TRBJ1-1 and V is TRBV29-1, with D uncertain. This CDR3 region has 11 residues. Germline-derived CDR1 and CDR2 are SQVTM and ANQGSEA. Trimming took 6 bases from V and 8 from J, leaving 13 bases between them.

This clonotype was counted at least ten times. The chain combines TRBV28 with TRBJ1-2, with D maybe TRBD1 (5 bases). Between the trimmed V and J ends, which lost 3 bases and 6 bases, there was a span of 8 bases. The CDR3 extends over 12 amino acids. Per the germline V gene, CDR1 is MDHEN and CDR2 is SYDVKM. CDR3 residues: CASSLEGNGYTF. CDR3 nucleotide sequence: TGTGCCAGCAGTTTGGAGGGGAATGGCTACACCTTC.

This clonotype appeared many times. CDR3 sequence: CASSQFFSGSDTQYF. CDR3 sequence (DNA): TGCGCCAGCAGCCAGTTTTTTAGCGGGAGTGATACGCAGTATTTT. The chain carries TRBV4-1 and TRBJ2-3; 9 bases map to TRBD2. With V trimmed by 3 bases and J by 6 bases, 7 bases remained unmatched. The germline V gene encodes CDR1 MGHRA and CDR2 YSYEKL. The CDR3 is 15 amino acids.

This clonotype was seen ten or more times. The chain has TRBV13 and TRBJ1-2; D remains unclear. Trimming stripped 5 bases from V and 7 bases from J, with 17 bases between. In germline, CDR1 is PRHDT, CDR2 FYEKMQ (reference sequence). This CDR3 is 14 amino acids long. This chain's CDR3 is CASSPRGRATGYTF. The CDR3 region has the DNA TGTGCCAGCAGCCCCCGTGGCAGAGCCACTGGCTACACCTTC. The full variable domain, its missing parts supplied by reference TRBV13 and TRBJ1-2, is AAGVIQSPRHLIKEKRETATLKCYPIPRHDTVYWYQQGPGQDPQFLISFYEKMQSDKGSIPDRFSAQQFSDYHSELNMSSLELGDSALYFCASSPRGRATGYTFGSGTRLTVV.

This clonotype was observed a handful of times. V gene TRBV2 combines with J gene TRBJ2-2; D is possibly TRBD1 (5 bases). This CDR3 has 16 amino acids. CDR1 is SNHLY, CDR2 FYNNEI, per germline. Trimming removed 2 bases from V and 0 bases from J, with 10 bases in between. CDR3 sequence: CASSERWGANTGELFF. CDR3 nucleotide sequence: TGTGCCAGCAGTGAACGGTGGGGCGCGAACACCGGGGAGCTGTTTTTT.

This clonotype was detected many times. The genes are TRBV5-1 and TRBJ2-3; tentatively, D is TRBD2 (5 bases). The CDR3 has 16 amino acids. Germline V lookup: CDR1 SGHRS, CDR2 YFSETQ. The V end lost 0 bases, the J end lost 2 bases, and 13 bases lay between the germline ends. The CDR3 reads CASSLARALDTDTQYF. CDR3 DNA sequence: TGCGCCAGCAGCTTGGCCCGGGCACTAGACACAGATACGCAGTATTTT.

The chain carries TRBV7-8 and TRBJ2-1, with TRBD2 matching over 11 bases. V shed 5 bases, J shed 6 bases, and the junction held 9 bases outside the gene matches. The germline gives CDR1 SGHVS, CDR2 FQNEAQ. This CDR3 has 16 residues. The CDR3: CASSRKLAGEGNEQFF. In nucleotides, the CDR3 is TGTGCCAGCAGCCGCAAACTAGCGGGAGAAGGCAATGAGCAGTTCTTC.

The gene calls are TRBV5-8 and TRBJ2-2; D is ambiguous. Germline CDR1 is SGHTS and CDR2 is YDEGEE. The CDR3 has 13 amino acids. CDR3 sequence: CASRAGFAGELFF. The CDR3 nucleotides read TGTGCTTCGCGCGCAGGATTCGCCGGGGAGCTGTTTTTT.

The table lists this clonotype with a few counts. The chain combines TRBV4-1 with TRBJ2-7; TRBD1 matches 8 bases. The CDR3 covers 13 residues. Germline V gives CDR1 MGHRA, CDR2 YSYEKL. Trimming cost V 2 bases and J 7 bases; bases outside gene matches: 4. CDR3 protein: CASSQTGGPEQYF. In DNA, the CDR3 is TGCGCCAGCAGCCAAACAGGGGGTCCTGAGCAGTACTTC.

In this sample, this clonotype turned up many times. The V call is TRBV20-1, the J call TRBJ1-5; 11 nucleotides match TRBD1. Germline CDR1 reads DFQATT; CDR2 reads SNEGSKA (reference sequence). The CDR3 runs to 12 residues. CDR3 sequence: CSMGQGDQPQHF. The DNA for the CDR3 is TGCAGCATGGGACAGGGGGATCAGCCCCAGCATTTT.

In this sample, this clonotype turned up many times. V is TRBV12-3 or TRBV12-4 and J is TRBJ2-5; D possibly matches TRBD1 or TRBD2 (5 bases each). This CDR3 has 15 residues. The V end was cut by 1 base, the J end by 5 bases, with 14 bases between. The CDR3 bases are TGTGCCAGCAGTTTAGGTGGGGGTTTCAGCGAGACCCAGTACTTC. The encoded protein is CASSLGGGFSETQYF.

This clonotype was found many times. The CDR3 DNA reads TGCAGTGCTAGACCGGAGACAGGGTACTTC. Translating gives CSARPETGYF. The chain carries TRBV20-1 and TRBJ2-5, with D perhaps TRBD1 (6 bases). The CDR3 contains 10 residues. The germline CDR1 and CDR2 sequences are DFQATT and SNEGSKA (reference sequence). Trimming pared 2 bases from V and 13 bases from J, leaving 11 bases between.

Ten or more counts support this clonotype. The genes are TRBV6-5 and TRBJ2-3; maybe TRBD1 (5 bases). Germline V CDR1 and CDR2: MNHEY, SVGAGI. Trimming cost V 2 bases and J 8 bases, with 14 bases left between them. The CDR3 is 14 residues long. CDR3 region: CASSYRSPQGTQYF. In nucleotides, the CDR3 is TGTGCCAGCAGTTACCGGAGCCCTCAGGGTACGCAGTATTTT.

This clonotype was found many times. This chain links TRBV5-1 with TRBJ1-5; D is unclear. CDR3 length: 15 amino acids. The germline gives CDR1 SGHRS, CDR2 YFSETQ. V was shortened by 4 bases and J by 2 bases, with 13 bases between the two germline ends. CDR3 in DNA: TGCGCCAGCAGCATGAGGAGCGGACGCAATCAGCCCCAGCATTTT. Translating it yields CASSMRSGRNQPQHF.

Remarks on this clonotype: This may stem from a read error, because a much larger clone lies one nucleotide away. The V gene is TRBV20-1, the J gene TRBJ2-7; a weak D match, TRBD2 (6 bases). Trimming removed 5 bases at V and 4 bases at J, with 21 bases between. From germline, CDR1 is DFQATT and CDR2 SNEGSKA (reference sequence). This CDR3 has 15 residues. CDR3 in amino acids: CSAGKYLARAYEQYF. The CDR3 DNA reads TGCAGTGCTGGAAAATACCTAGCGAGAGCTTACGAGCAGTACTTC.

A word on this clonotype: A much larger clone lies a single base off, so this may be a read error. This CDR3 reads CASSSLLAGGFLETQYF. As DNA, the CDR3 is TGTGCCAGCAGTTCCTTGCTAGCGGGAGGGTTCCTAGAGACCCAGTACTTC. This chain connects TRBV6-5 to TRBJ2-5, with 12 positions matching TRBD2. CDR1 MNHEY and CDR2 SVGAGI come from the germline V gene. Trimming removed 4 bases from V and 4 bases from J; junction bases left unmatched: 10. CDR3 size: 17 residues.

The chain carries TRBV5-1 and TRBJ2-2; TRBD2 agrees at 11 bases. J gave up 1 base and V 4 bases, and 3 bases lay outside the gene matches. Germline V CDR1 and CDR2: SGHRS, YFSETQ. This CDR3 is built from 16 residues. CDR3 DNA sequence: TGCGCCAGCAGCCCGACTAGCGGGATGAACACCGGGGAGCTGTTTTTT. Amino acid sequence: CASSPTSGMNTGELFF.

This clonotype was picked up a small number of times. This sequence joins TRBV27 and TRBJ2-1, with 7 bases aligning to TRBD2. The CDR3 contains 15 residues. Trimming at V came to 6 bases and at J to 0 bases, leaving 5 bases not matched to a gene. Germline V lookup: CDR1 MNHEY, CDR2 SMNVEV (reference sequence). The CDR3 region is CASRNGGSSYNEQFF. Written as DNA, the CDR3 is TGTGCCAGCAGAAACGGCGGGAGCTCCTACAATGAGCAGTTCTTC.

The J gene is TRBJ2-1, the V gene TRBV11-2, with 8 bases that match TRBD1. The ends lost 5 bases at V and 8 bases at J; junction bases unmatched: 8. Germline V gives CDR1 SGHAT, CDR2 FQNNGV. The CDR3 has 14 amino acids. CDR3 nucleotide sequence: TGTGCCAGCAGCACCCGGACAGGGCTGGATGAGCAGTTCTTC. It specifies CASSTRTGLDEQFF. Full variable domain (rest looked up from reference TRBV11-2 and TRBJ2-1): EAGVAQSPRYKIIEKRQSVAFWCNPISGHATLYWYQQILGQGPKLLIQFQNNGVVDDSQLPKDRFSAERLKGVDSTLKIQPAKLEDSAVYLCASSTRTGLDEQFFGPGTRLTVL.

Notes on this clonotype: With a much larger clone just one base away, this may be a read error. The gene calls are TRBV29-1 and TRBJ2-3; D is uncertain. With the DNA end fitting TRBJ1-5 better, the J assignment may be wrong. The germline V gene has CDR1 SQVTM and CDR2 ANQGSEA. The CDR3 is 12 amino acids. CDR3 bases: TGCAGCGTTGACAGAAGCACAGATACGCAGCATTTT. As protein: CSVDRSTDTQHF.

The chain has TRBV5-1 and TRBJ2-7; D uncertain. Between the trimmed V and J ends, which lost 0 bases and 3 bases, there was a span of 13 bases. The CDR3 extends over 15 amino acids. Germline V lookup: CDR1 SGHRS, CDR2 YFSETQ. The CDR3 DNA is TGCGCCAGCAGCTTGGATCCGTGGAAATACTACGAGCAGTACTTC. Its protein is CASSLDPWKYYEQYF.

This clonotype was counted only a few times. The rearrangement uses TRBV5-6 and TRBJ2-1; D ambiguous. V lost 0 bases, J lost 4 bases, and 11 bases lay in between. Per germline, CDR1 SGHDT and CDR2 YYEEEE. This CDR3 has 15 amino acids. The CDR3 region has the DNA TGTGCCAGCAGCTTGGCCTCAAAGGGTTACAATGAGCAGTTCTTC. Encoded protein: CASSLASKGYNEQFF.

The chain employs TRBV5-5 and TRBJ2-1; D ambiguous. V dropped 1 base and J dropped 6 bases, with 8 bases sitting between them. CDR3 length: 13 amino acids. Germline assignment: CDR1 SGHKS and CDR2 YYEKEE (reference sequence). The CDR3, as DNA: TGTGCCAGCAGCTTGAGGGTGCTCAATGAGCAGTTCTTC. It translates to CASSLRVLNEQFF.

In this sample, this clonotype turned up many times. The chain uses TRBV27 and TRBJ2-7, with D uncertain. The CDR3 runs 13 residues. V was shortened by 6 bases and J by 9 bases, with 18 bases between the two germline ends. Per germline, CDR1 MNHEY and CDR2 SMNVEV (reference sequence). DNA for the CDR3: TGTGCCAGCAGCCAAACAAGAACCGGACGGCAGTACTTC. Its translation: CASSQTRTGRQYF.

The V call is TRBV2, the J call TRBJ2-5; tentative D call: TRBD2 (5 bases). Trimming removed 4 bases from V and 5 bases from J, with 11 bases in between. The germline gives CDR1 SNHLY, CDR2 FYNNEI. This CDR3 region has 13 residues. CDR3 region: CASSGEGSETQYF. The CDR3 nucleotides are TGTGCCAGCAGTGGTGAGGGTTCCGAGACCCAGTACTTC.

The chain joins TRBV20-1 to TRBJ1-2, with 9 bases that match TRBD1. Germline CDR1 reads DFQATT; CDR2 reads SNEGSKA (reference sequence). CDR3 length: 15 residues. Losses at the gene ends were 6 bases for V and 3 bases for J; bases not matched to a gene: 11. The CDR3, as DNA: TGCAGTGCCCGAGACAGGGGGGTAATCGACTATGGCTACACCTTC. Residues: CSARDRGVIDYGYTF.

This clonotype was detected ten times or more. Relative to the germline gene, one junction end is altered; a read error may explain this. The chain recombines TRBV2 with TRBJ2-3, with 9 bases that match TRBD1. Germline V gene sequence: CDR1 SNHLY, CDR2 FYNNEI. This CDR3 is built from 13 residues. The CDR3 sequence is CASSEGQGDTQYF. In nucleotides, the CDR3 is TGTGCCAGCAGCGAAGGACAGGGGGATACGCAGTATTTT.

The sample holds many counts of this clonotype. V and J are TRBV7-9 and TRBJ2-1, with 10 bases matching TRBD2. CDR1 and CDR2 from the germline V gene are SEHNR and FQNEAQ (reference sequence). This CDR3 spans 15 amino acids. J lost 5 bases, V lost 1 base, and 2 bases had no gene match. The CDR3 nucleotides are TGTGCCAGCAGCTTAGAACTAGCGGGGAACAATGAGCAGTTCTTC. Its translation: CASSLELAGNNEQFF. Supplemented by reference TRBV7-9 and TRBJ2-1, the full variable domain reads DTGVSQNPRHKITKRGQNVTFRCDPISEHNRLYWYRQTLGQGPEFLTYFQNEAQLEKSRLLSDRFSAERPKGSFSTLEIQRTEQGDSAMYLCASSLELAGNNEQFFGPGTRLTVL.

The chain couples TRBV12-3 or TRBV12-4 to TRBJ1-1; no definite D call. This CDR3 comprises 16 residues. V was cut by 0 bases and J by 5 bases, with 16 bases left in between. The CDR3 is CASSLALIVRHTEAFF. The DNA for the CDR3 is TGTGCCAGCAGTTTAGCGCTAATTGTTAGACATACTGAAGCTTTCTTT.

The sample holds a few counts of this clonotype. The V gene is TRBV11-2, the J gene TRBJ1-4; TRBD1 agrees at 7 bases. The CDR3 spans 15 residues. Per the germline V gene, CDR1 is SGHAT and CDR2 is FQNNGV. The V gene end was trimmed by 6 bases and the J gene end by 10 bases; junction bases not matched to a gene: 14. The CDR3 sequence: CASRSTGQPLGKLFF. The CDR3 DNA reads TGTGCCAGCAGATCTACGGGACAGCCTTTGGGAAAACTGTTTTTT.